The 20 T cell receptor beta chains below were found in one sample sequenced in a study of tumor-infiltrating lymphocytes in primary liver carcinoma. A primer in the constant region served to generate TCR beta cDNA from about 480 ng of total RNA. Three nested multiplex PCR rounds, a slightly modified ARM-PCR method, built the TCR beta libraries. The study ran its first two PCR rounds for approximately 10 cycles each, using TRBV1-TRBV30 forward primers and a C-beta reverse primer. A single record per CDR3 protein comes from TCRdb applying MiXCR to the multiplex PCR reads. This sample has some 190,000 distinct CDR3 sequences; 60% occur once, and the top ten carry less than 75%. Unsorted whole blood served as the source of blood RNA, and germline DNA was extracted as well. The sample comprised peripheral blood. The receptors shown here come from a man between 35 and 55 years old with primary liver carcinoma and hepatitis B virus infection.

This clonotype has just a few counts. V and J are TRBV12-3 or TRBV12-4 and TRBJ2-4; D ambiguous. The CDR3 sequence is 12 residues long. Trimming shortened V by 2 bases and J by 5 bases, and 4 bases separated the two germline ends. CDR3 sequence: CASSLSQNIQYF. The CDR3 DNA reads TGTGCCAGCAGTTTATCGCAAAACATTCAGTACTTC.

Note on this clonotype: The junction does not match germline at one end; this may be a read error. The rearrangement joins TRBV6-6 to TRBJ2-3, with 8 bases aligning to TRBD2. CDR3 length: 15 residues. CDR1 is MNHNY and CDR2 is SVGAGI in the germline V gene (reference sequence). The CDR3 nucleotides read TGTGCCAGCAGTCACTCGGGGATAGCGGGAAGTACGCAGTATTTT. Protein: CASSHSGIAGSTQYF.

This chain joins TRBV12-3 or TRBV12-4 and TRBJ2-1; TRBD2 matches 13 bases. The V gene end was trimmed by 4 bases and the J gene end by 9 bases; junction bases not matched to a gene: 3. This CDR3 has 14 residues. The DNA for the CDR3 is TGTGCCAGCAGTTGGACTAGCGGGGGTCGTGAGCAGTTCTTC. Its translation is CASSWTSGGREQFF.

This clonotype was seen a few times. V usage is TRBV4-1 and J usage is TRBJ2-7; 8 bases map to TRBD2. The germline gives CDR1 MGHRA, CDR2 YSYEKL. This CDR3 spans 17 amino acids. V was clipped by 1 base and J by 6 bases; unmatched bases: 14. CDR3 loop: CASSQVLEGLAGTEQYF. CDR3 bases: TGCGCCAGCAGCCAAGTTTTGGAGGGTCTAGCGGGTACCGAGCAGTACTTC.

Turning to this clonotype: The missing conserved phenylalanine or tryptophan at the end of this CDR3 makes a read error likely. V gene TRBV5-5 combines with J gene TRBJ1-5; maybe TRBD1 (6 bases). The length of the CDR3 is 14 residues. V lost 3 bases and J lost 6, with 13 bases in between. CDR1 is SGHKS and CDR2 is YYEKEE in the germline V gene (reference sequence). In DNA, the CDR3 is TGTGCCAGCAGCTCTACGAGGGGGAGTCAGCCCCAGCATTAT. It yields the protein CASSSTRGSQPQHY.

CDR3 protein: CASSTLPDTMNTEAFF. The CDR3 coding sequence is TGTGCCAGCAGCACTTTACCGGACACAATGAACACTGAAGCTTTCTTT. The V call is TRBV11-2, the J call TRBJ1-1; D may be TRBD1 (5 bases). Trimming pared 5 bases from V and 0 bases from J, leaving 16 bases between. The CDR3 contains 16 residues. Germline lookup yields CDR1 SGHAT and CDR2 FQNNGV.

V and J are TRBV6-6 and TRBJ1-2, with D possibly TRBD1 on 6 matching bases. The germline CDR1 and CDR2 sequences are MNHNY and SVGAGI (reference sequence). This CDR3 spans 16 amino acids. Between the trimmed V and J ends, which lost 2 bases and 2 bases, there was a span of 15 bases. The CDR3 loop is CASSYNRGGPNYGYTF. As DNA, the CDR3 is TGTGCCAGCAGTTACAATCGCGGGGGGCCGAACTATGGCTACACCTTC.

This clonotype was detected only a few times. The chain employs TRBV5-6 and TRBJ1-2; possibly TRBD1 for D (6 bases). Germline V CDR1 and CDR2: SGHDT, YYEEEE. Between the trimmed V and J ends, which lost 5 bases and 8 bases, there was a span of 13 bases. The CDR3 sequence is 12 residues long. The CDR3 here is CASSFDRTGYTF. The CDR3 bases are TGTGCCAGCAGTTTTGACAGGACCGGCTACACCTTC.

With respect to this clonotype: This clone may be a read error of a much larger clone one base away. The CDR3 reads CASNQDSGSYNEQFF. The CDR3 coding sequence is TGTGCCAGCAACCAAGATTCCGGGAGCTACAATGAGCAGTTCTTC. This chain uses TRBV4-2 with TRBJ2-1; D might be TRBD2 (6 bases). Germline V gene lookup returns CDR1 LGHNA and CDR2 YNFKEQ. The CDR3 totals 15 residues.

This clonotype was detected only a few times. Mismatch with germline at one junction end may stem from a read error. This rearrangement joins TRBV29-1 to TRBJ2-1; D gene unclear. Germline V gene lookup returns CDR1 SQVTM and CDR2 ANQGSEA. The CDR3 is made up of 10 amino acids. The CDR3 sequence is CSGSYNGQFF. DNA for the CDR3: TGCAGCGGAAGTTACAATGGGCAGTTCTTC.

The chain has TRBV11-2 and TRBJ2-1, with D tentatively TRBD2 (6 bases). The CDR3 has 15 amino acids. The V end lost 9 bases, the J end lost 0 bases, and 15 bases lay between the germline ends. Per the germline V gene, CDR1 is SGHAT and CDR2 is FQNNGV. CDR3 DNA sequence: TGTGCCAGTAGCAAAGGACTAAACTCCTACAATGAGCAGTTCTTC. Protein product: CASSKGLNSYNEQFF. Combining the CDR3 with reference TRBV11-2 and TRBJ2-1 gives the whole variable domain EAGVAQSPRYKIIEKRQSVAFWCNPISGHATLYWYQQILGQGPKLLIQFQNNGVVDDSQLPKDRFSAERLKGVDSTLKIQPAKLEDSAVYLCASSKGLNSYNEQFFGPGTRLTVL.

This sequence joins TRBV12-3 or TRBV12-4 and TRBJ2-3, with TRBD2 identical over 7 bases. The CDR3 runs 13 residues. V lost 7 bases to trimming and J lost 2 bases; unmatched junction nucleotides: 3. CDR3 bases: TGTGCCAGCAAAAGCGGGACCACAGATACGCAGTATTTT. Protein sequence: CASKSGTTDTQYF.

V is TRBV28 and J is TRBJ2-7; either TRBD1 or TRBD2 may supply D (5 bases each). Trimming took off 2 bases at V and 2 bases at J, with 13 bases between the two ends. The CDR3 length is 15 residues. The germline gives CDR1 MDHEN, CDR2 SYDVKM. The CDR3 loop is CASSLGDPVAYEQYF. Here the CDR3 DNA reads TGTGCCAGCAGTTTAGGGGACCCCGTGGCCTACGAGCAGTACTTC.

The chain links TRBV6-1 to TRBJ2-7, with a tentative D call TRBD1 (5 bases). Trimming removed 6 bases from V and 2 bases from J, with 20 bases in between. CDR3 length equals 16 residues. Germline V gives CDR1 MNHNS, CDR2 SASEGT. The CDR3, as DNA: TGTGCCAGCAGCCCTACCAGACAGTTAGTAGCCTACGAGCAGTACTTC. Its translation is CASSPTRQLVAYEQYF.

This clonotype showed up just a few times. The chain carries TRBV7-8 and TRBJ1-5, with D possibly being TRBD1 (6 bases). The CDR3 spans 15 residues. V shed 6 bases and J shed 5 bases, with 17 bases lying between them. From germline, CDR1 is SGHVS and CDR2 FQNEAQ. CDR3 protein: CASSSMTGRDQPQHF. The CDR3 nucleotides read TGTGCCAGCAGTTCCATGACAGGTCGAGATCAGCCCCAGCATTTT.

In regard to this clonotype: One junction end disagrees with the germline gene, perhaps due to a read error. V gene TRBV6-2 or TRBV6-3 combines with J gene TRBJ1-5; D is uncertain. CDR3 size: 13 residues. Germline V CDR1 and CDR2: MNHEY, SVGEGT. This chain's CDR3 is CASSPQTYQPQHF. In DNA form, the CDR3 reads TGTGCTAGCAGTCCCCAGACTTATCAGCCCCAGCATTTT.

About this clonotype: A junction end diverges from the germline sequence, so it may reflect a read error. The V call is TRBV29-1, the J call TRBJ2-1; 7 positions match TRBD2. Germline V gene data show CDR1 as SQVTM and CDR2 as ANQGSEA. This CDR3 region has 14 residues. As DNA, the CDR3 is TGCAGCGTTAACCGGGAGGAGCTCTACAATGAGCAGGTCTTC. Amino acids: CSVNREELYNEQVF.

A word on this clonotype: One junction end disagrees with the germline gene, perhaps due to a read error. The V call is TRBV11-2, the J call TRBJ2-7, with no clear D. The CDR3 totals 13 residues. Germline V gene data show CDR1 as SGHAT and CDR2 as FQNNGV. CDR3 nucleotide sequence: TGTGTCAGCCCCAAAGAGGCGCCATACGAGCAGTACTTC. Translated, it gives CVSPKEAPYEQYF.

This clonotype was detected only a few times. CDR3 region: CASRGGDTGELFF. The CDR3 DNA follows: TGTGCCAGCAGAGGGGGCGACACCGGGGAGCTGTTTTTT. The V call is TRBV6-1, the J call TRBJ2-2; 7 nucleotides agree with TRBD1. Trimming removed 6 bases from V and 3 bases from J; junction bases left unmatched: 1. Per germline, CDR1 MNHNS and CDR2 SASEGT. The CDR3 loop spans 13 amino acids.

The chain carries TRBV6-6 and TRBJ1-1; TRBD1 might be the D (5 bases). This CDR3 has 13 residues. CDR1 and CDR2 from the germline V gene are MNHNY and SVGAGI (reference sequence). V was cut by 6 bases and J by 10 bases, with 18 bases left in between. The DNA for the CDR3 is TGTGCCAGCAGCCCCGACCCGGATAGGGGAGCTTTCTTT. It translates to CASSPDPDRGAFF.